The 13 T cell receptor beta chains presented below share a single source sample, sequenced in a study of T-cell reconstitution after alpha-beta-depleted transplantation in children. Preparation of the TCRbeta library involved a method that used unique molecular identifiers. Each CDR3 protein gets one entry after TCRdb re-called the PCR reads with MiXCR. In the table there are approximately 490,000 distinct CDR3 sequences, around 13% of which are singletons. The sample in question was PBMCs from the stem cell graft donor, obtained from the stem cell graft. Receptors were obtained from a human donor who donated a stem cell graft to a child with combined immunodeficiency.

In this sample, this clonotype turned up many times. This chain connects TRBV7-9 to TRBJ2-7; no reliable D call. Per the germline V gene, CDR1 is SEHNR and CDR2 is FQNEAQ (reference sequence). V was cut by 1 base and J by 2 bases, with 12 bases left in between. The CDR3 totals 15 residues. CDR3 sequence: CASSLGTQMTYEQYF. DNA for the CDR3: TGTGCCAGCAGCTTAGGAACACAGATGACCTACGAGCAGTACTTC. The variable domain in full, completed from reference TRBV7-9 and TRBJ2-7, reads DTGVSQNPRHKITKRGQNVTFRCDPISEHNRLYWYRQTLGQGPEFLTYFQNEAQLEKSRLLSDRFSAERPKGSFSTLEIQRTEQGDSAMYLCASSLGTQMTYEQYFGPGTRLTVT.

This clonotype has a count of ten or more. V and J are TRBV5-1 and TRBJ2-7; TRBD1 aligns across 11 bases. This CDR3 spans 16 amino acids. The V and J ends lost 5 bases and 0 bases, in that order; junction bases with no gene match: 7. Germline V lookup: CDR1 SGHRS, CDR2 YFSETQ. The CDR3, as DNA: TGCGCCAGCAGGGGGACAGGGGGACGAAGCTCCTACGAGCAGTACTTC. Its translation is CASRGTGGRSSYEQYF.

Ten or more counts support this clonotype. V usage is TRBV12-3 or TRBV12-4 and J usage is TRBJ2-2; D is uncertain. V gave up 2 bases and J gave up 6 bases, with 7 bases separating them. The CDR3 runs to 13 residues. CDR3 region: CASSLRIPGELFF. As DNA, the CDR3 is TGTGCCAGCAGTTTAAGGATTCCCGGGGAGCTGTTTTTT.

The V gene is TRBV29-1, the J gene TRBJ2-2; no clear D gene. Deletions cut 5 bases from V and 0 bases from J, with 7 bases between. CDR1 is SQVTM, CDR2 ANQGSEA, per germline. The CDR3 consists of 13 residues. CDR3 amino acids: CSVCRSNTGELFF. CDR3 sequence (DNA): TGCAGCGTTTGCAGGTCGAACACCGGGGAGCTGTTTTTT.

The rearrangement uses TRBV7-2 and TRBJ2-7; 7 bases line up with TRBD1. CDR1 and CDR2 from the germline V gene are SGHTA and FQGNSA. This CDR3 is 13 amino acids long. Germline trimming cut 5 bases from V and 6 bases from J; bases unmatched to any gene: 7. The CDR3 region is CASSRDRSPEQYF. Written as DNA, the CDR3 is TGTGCCAGCAGCCGGGACAGATCGCCCGAGCAGTACTTC.

This clonotype showed up just a few times. V is TRBV27 and J is TRBJ2-7, with a weak D call TRBD2 (5 bases). V dropped 1 base and J dropped 6 bases, with 13 bases sitting between them. Germline lookup yields CDR1 MNHEY and CDR2 SMNVEV (reference sequence). This CDR3 region has 14 residues. The CDR3 DNA reads TGTGCCAGCAGTTTATTTTCTTTCGGAGGCGAGCAGTACTTC. Encoded protein: CASSLFSFGGEQYF.

The genes are TRBV24-1 and TRBJ2-7; TRBD1 agrees at 9 bases. The V and J ends lost 0 bases and 0 bases, in that order; junction bases with no gene match: 2. CDR1 and CDR2 (germline): KGHDR, SFDVKD. This CDR3 region has 16 residues. The chain's CDR3 is CATSDLGTGLSYEQYF. As DNA, the CDR3 is TGTGCCACCAGTGATTTGGGGACAGGGCTCTCCTACGAGCAGTACTTC.

V and J are TRBV5-5 and TRBJ1-2; D gene unclear. V lost 3 bases and J lost 0, with 6 bases in between. The CDR3 totals 13 residues. Germline V gene sequence: CDR1 SGHKS, CDR2 YYEKEE (reference sequence). For the CDR3, the DNA is TGTGCCAGCAGCTCCGGGCCTAACTATGGCTACACCTTC. Amino acids: CASSSGPNYGYTF.

V and J are TRBV12-3 or TRBV12-4 and TRBJ1-2; 10 nucleotides agree with TRBD1. The trim removed 0 bases at V and 4 bases at J, leaving 5 bases unmatched. The CDR3 runs to 16 residues. DNA for the CDR3: TGTGCCAGCAGTTTAGCACAGACAGGGGGCGGCTATGGCTACACCTTC. Translated: CASSLAQTGGGYGYTF.

This clonotype came up a few times. This sequence joins TRBV3-1 and TRBJ2-5; no firm D call. Trimming pared 1 base from V and 1 base from J, leaving 7 bases between. This CDR3 spans 14 amino acids. Germline V gene sequence: CDR1 LGHDT, CDR2 YNNKEL (reference sequence). The CDR3 here is CASSQVNVQETQYF. Written as DNA, the CDR3 is TGTGCCAGCAGCCAAGTTAACGTCCAAGAGACCCAGTACTTC.

This clonotype was seen a few times. CDR3 loop: CASSQGAASTYF. CDR3 nucleotide sequence: TGTGCCAGCAGCCAAGGGGCGGCTAGCACCTACTTC. The V and J genes are TRBV3-1 and TRBJ2-7; D possibly corresponds to TRBD2 (5 bases). Germline CDR1 is LGHDT and CDR2 is YNNKEL (reference sequence). The V and J ends lost 1 base and 13 bases respectively, with 14 bases between them. The CDR3 is made up of 12 amino acids.

This clonotype was observed a few times. V usage is TRBV28 and J usage is TRBJ1-2; D ambiguous. V was cut by 7 bases and J by 0 bases, with 9 bases left in between. This CDR3 comprises 13 residues. Per germline, CDR1 MDHEN and CDR2 SYDVKM. In DNA form, the CDR3 reads TGTGCCAGCAATATAGGCTCTAACTATGGCTACACCTTC. Translation gives CASNIGSNYGYTF.

The table lists this clonotype with many counts. The chain recombines TRBV7-6 with TRBJ2-3; possible D gene TRBD1, 6 bases. Trimming pared 1 base from V and 9 bases from J, leaving 14 bases between. Germline lookup yields CDR1 SGHVS and CDR2 FNYEAQ. There are 14 residues in the CDR3. CDR3 sequence (DNA): TGTGCCAGCAGCTTAGGGTTTTCGAGGGGGACGCAGTATTTT. Translation: CASSLGFSRGTQYF.